The TCR beta chain under discussion was sequenced for a study of blood T cell repertoires in COVID-19 (TCRdb year 2020). Study-wide context: Collaborator samples came from the United States, Italy and Spain and covered acute and convalescent phases of COVID-19. The material from the prospective study consisted of cDNA or gDNA derived from T cells, B-cell-depleted T cells, or PBMCs. Deeply sampled blood TCRbeta repertoires from subjects exposed to, actively infected with, or recovered from COVID-19 were included in the dataset. The repertoires were released in a freely available public database meant as a resource for research on the immune response to SARS-CoV-2. The samples were drawn from two sources: the first 160 participants of the ongoing ImmuneRACE study, and approximately 1,300 subjects contributed by 6 global collaborators. A de-identified subject ID, COVID-19 status, age in years and sex were almost always included in the sample metadata. Where available, HLA class I and class II types were taken from metadata supplied by the sample provider and were not determined by assay-based typing.

Concerning this clone: There is no known antigen for this receptor. No quality values exist for individual bases; no much larger clone is one base distant.

TCRbeta CDR3 regions were amplified from genomic DNA using the immunoSEQ Assay, a bias-controlled multiplex PCR. As for the original processing: Within the assay, amplification of reference gene primers was used to estimate how many nucleated cells each sample contained. Sequence reads were collapsed and filtered to measure the absolute abundance of every unique TCRbeta CDR3 rearrangement. For each sample, productive Simpson clonality was calculated as the square root of Simpson's diversity index over productive rearrangements. TCRdb obtained this table from immuneACCESS and retained in-frame rearrangements with V and J assigned. These tables miss some clones; where compared with another copy, unresolved V genes account for less than half of the shortfall, and the remainder is unexplained. The DNA gave D and trimming, while V, J and clone size come from that table. For this sample the table gives about 190,000 clones, of which about nine tenths were detected only once. The ten biggest clones cover roughly 6.7% of the sample.

Collaborating institutions collected whole blood in K2EDTA tubes following their own protocols. For TCRbeta analysis, collaborators shipped samples in one of three forms: frozen whole blood, isolated PBMCs, or DNA extracted from either of those sample types. V is shortened by 0 bases, J by 8 bases, and the region joining them spans 9 bases. Taken from the germline V gene, the CDR1 and CDR2 loops are SGHRS and YFSETQ. Spanning cysteine to phenylalanine, the CDR3 consists of 13 amino acids. Here the CDR3 DNA is all that survives: 39 bases in frame from base 1. Study-level results and caveats: Clinical and demographic metadata were provided uncurated, with the amount varying by source and participant.

The clonotype was recovered from a middle-aged man with acute or convalescent COVID-19. The chain is assembled from TRBV5-1 and TRBJ2-1; TRBD2 is perhaps the D gene, given 6 matching bases. The sample taken for sequencing was peripheral blood. The encoded CDR3 is CASSLDWGDEQFF. The sequenced DNA: TGCGCCAGCAGCTTGGACTGGGGGGATGAGCAGTTCTTC.